The rows below give T cell receptor beta chains drawn from one sample of a study of T cell repertoires in cytomegalovirus infection. TCRdb redid the calling of the reads with MiXCR, one entry per CDR3 protein. Here the sample spans 150,000 to 200,000 distinct CDR3 sequences, about a tenth being singletons. The sequenced sample was PBMCs. These receptors all stem from a human donor in good health (CMV status not recorded). Some clones in this sample may be carry-over from other donors' samples. CDR3s include the opening cysteine and the closing phenylalanine or tryptophan. The D gene is left open where the match is weak. Clone size, where shown, is once, few, many, or a class for clones that have expanded.

>-|TRBJ1-3|-|TRBV29-1
TGCAGCGTTGAAGATCTCGGGTTTTCGGGAAACACCATATATTTT
CSVEDLGFSGNTIYF
>many|TRBJ1-2|TRBD1|TRBV7-2
TGTGCCAGCAGCCCCGGGACAGGGGGTGGCTATGGCTACACCTTC
CASSPGTGGGYGYTF
>-|TRBJ2-5|TRBD2|TRBV11-2
TGTGCCAGCAGCCCCCGACAGCGGGGGGGACAAGAGACCCAGTACTTC
CASSPRQRGGQETQYF
>many|TRBJ1-2|-|TRBV28
TGTGCCAGCAGTGGGGTCATATATGGCTACACCTTC
CASSGVIYGYTF
>once|TRBJ1-3|-|TRBV14
TGTGCCAGCAGCGACGATACCCAGGCTGGAAACACCATATATTTT
CASSDDTQAGNTIYF
>few|TRBJ2-3|TRBD2|TRBV14
TGTGCCAGCAGCCAACCGGGACTAGCGGGGGGACGCACAGATACGCAGTATTTT
CASSQPGLAGGRTDTQYF
>many|TRBJ2-7|-|TRBV7-2
TGTGCCAGCAGCCCCACCCCGATCGTGCGCGAGCAGTACTTC
CASSPTPIVREQYF
>-|TRBJ2-7|TRBD2|TRBV2
TGTGCCAGCAGTGATTGGCTAGCGGGAGTGGCGCGCGAGCAGTACTTC
CASSDWLAGVAREQYF
>few|TRBJ2-1|-|TRBV5-1
TGCGCCAGCAGATTCGGGGGAGCTAGCCGTCAAAACAATGAGCAGTTCTTC
CASRFGGASRQNNEQFF
>many|TRBJ2-7|TRBD2|TRBV7-2
TGTGCCAGCAGCTTTGGAGGCGGGAGGGTCTCCGAGCAGTACTTC
CASSFGGGRVSEQYF
>many|TRBJ2-1|TRBD2|TRBV6-2/TRBV6-3
TGTGCCAGCAGCCATCCCCAGCGGGGGGCCCACAATGAGCAGTTCTTC
CASSHPQRGAHNEQFF
>-|TRBJ1-2|-|TRBV27
TGTGCCAGCAGTTACGGCCGCGGGTATGGCTACGCCTTC
CASSYGRGYGYAF
>many|TRBJ2-1|TRBD2|TRBV7-2
TGTGCCAGCAGCGCTCCGGGACTAGCTCTCAATGAGCAGTTCTTC
CASSAPGLALNEQFF
>-|TRBJ2-1|TRBD1|TRBV23-1
TGCGCCAGCAGTGCCGGACAGGTCTTCCATGAGCAGTTCTTC
CASSAGQVFHEQFF
>many|TRBJ2-5|TRBD2|TRBV7-2
TGTGCCAGCAGCTTACAGGAGGGACTAGCGGTACAAGAGACCCAGTACTTC
CASSLQEGLAVQETQYF
>many|TRBJ1-2|TRBD1|TRBV7-9
TGTGCCAGCAGCTTCGGCGGACAGGGAGGAGGCTACACCTTC
CASSFGGQGGGYTF
>-|TRBJ2-6|-|TRBV5-4
TGTGCCAGCAGCGAAGGGGTAGGGGCCAACGTCCTGACTTTC
CASSEGVGANVLTF
>many|TRBJ2-1|-|TRBV7-2
TGTGCCAGCAGCCCGGACCGGCGAGGTTCTTACAATGAGCAGTTCTTC
CASSPDRRGSYNEQFF
>many|TRBJ2-1|-|TRBV28
TGTGCCACCGCCCCCCAGGGGTACAATGAGCAGTTCTTC
CATAPQGYNEQFF
>many|TRBJ2-7|TRBD2|TRBV20-1
TGCAGTGCTAATCACCTTAGCGGGAGAAACTACGAGCAGTACTTC
CSANHLSGRNYEQYF
>many|TRBJ2-3|TRBD1|TRBV7-9
TGTGCCAGCAGGCCTCCGGGACAGGGACGCACAGATACGCAGTATTTT
CASRPPGQGRTDTQYF
>many|TRBJ2-2|TRBD2|TRBV7-2
TGTGCCAGCAGCATGCCGGGACTAGCGGGAGTCGGGACCGGGGAGCTGTTTTTT
CASSMPGLAGVGTGELFF
>-|TRBJ1-4|TRBD1|TRBV28
TGTGCCAGCAGTTTCTCGGACAGGTCATGGGAAAAACTGTTTTTT
CASSFSDRSWEKLFF
>many|TRBJ1-4|-|TRBV2
TGTGCCAGCAGTGAAGGGGCGCAGGGAGAAAAACTGTTTTTT
CASSEGAQGEKLFF
>few|TRBJ1-5|-|TRBV12-3/TRBV12-4
TGTGCCAGCAGTCAACAGGGAAGGCCCCAGCATTTT
CASSQQGRPQHF
>many|TRBJ2-7|TRBD2|TRBV7-2
TGTGCCAGCAGCCCGCTGGCGGGGGAGACCTACGAGCAGTACTTC
CASSPLAGETYEQYF
>many|TRBJ2-2|TRBD1|TRBV6-1
TGTGCCACCGGGACAGGGGCCACCGGGGAGCTGTTTTTT
CATGTGATGELFF
>many|TRBJ2-1|-|TRBV7-3
TGTGCCAGCAGCTTAGGGTCTCAGGCCGATGAGCAGTTCTTC
CASSLGSQADEQFF
>few|TRBJ1-2|-|TRBV14
TGTGCCAGCAGCCAATCCCCACCGTCCGCCCACGGCTACACCTTC
CASSQSPPSAHGYTF
>few|TRBJ2-3|-|TRBV7-2
TGTGCCAGCAGCTTCGAGGGGGCAGATACGCAGTATTTT
CASSFEGADTQYF
>-|TRBJ2-7|TRBD2|TRBV7-2
TGTGCCAGCAGCTTAGTAGCGGGGGAGCATTACGAGCAGTACTTC
CASSLVAGEHYEQYF